Listed below are T cell receptor beta chains from one sample, sequenced in a study of beta chain features in type 1 diabetes. Profiling relied on immunoSEQ multiplex PCR, and the TCRdb table lists in-frame clones only, not all of them. The sample lists some 500,000 clones, over 9.5% seen once, with over 0.04% in the top ten. Sequencing input: naive CD4+ T cells from blood. The receptors come from a young woman in good health. The CDR3 runs from the conserved cysteine through the conserved F or W. A D gene is named only where the DNA matches it firmly. Expanded clones get a size class; other rows say once, few or many, or leave the size out.

D gene	V gene	J gene	clone size	CDR3 DNA	CDR3 protein
.	TRBV2	TRBJ1-2	.	TGTGCCAGCAGTGAAATGGGGGATGGCTACACCTTC	CASSEMGDGYTF
.	TRBV7-2	TRBJ2-3	few	TGTGCCAGCGGCCGACGGCCAGGAGGGGGCACAGATACGCAGTATTTT	CASGRRPGGGTDTQYF
.	TRBV7-2	TRBJ2-5	.	TGTGCCAGCAGCTTAAAATGGGTCGAGACCCAGTACTTC	CASSLKWVETQYF
.	TRBV7-7	TRBJ2-1	.	TGTGCTAGCAGCTCTACGTCCTTAGCCGGGAATGAGCAGTTCTTC	CASSSTSLAGNEQFF
.	TRBV21-1	TRBJ1-2	few	TGTGCCAGCAGCAAACACCACCTCTATGGCTACACCTTC	CASSKHHLYGYTF
TRBD2	TRBV19	TRBJ2-1	.	TGTGCCAGTAGTTCGGCGGGAGTGTCCTACAATGAGCAGTTCTTC	CASSSAGVSYNEQFF
.	TRBV6-5	TRBJ2-5	.	TGTGCCAGCAGTTATTTCGAAACTAGCCCAGAGACCCAGTACTTC	CASSYFETSPETQYF
TRBD2	TRBV29-1	TRBJ2-5	.	TGCAGCGTTCTAGCGGGAGGGCCCGTGGAGACCCAGTACTTC	CSVLAGGPVETQYF
.	TRBV5-1	TRBJ2-1	.	TGCGCCAGCAGCTTTCGGTCACAGGCGAACTTCAATGAGCAGTTCTTC	CASSFRSQANFNEQFF
.	TRBV7-9	TRBJ1-1	few	TGTGCCAGCAGCTTGGCCCCTTTGACGAACACTGAAGCTTTCTTT	CASSLAPLTNTEAFF
.	TRBV7-6	TRBJ1-1	.	TGTGCCAGCAGCCGAACAGGGTTGAACACTGAAGCTTTCTTT	CASSRTGLNTEAFF
.	TRBV6-6	TRBJ2-5	few	TGTGCCAGCAGTATCACACCTGAGACCCAGTACTTC	CASSITPETQYF
.	TRBV6-5	TRBJ2-1	.	TGTGCCAGCAGGAGAGGGGTCAATGAGCAGTTCTTC	CASRRGVNEQFF
.	TRBV9	TRBJ1-1	.	TGTGCCAGCAGCGTAGATCCGAGATTCGACCGGGGCACTGAAGCTTTCTTT	CASSVDPRFDRGTEAFF
TRBD1	TRBV2	TRBJ1-5	few	TGTGCCAGCAGTACCGGGACAGGGGGTCTTCAGCCCCAGCATTTT	CASSTGTGGLQPQHF
.	TRBV14	TRBJ2-7	few	TGTGCCAGCAGCATGGTACGGGGAGCGTACGAGCAGTACTTC	CASSMVRGAYEQYF
.	TRBV29-1	TRBJ1-5	few	TGCAGCGTCGCCCTAAACAGGGATCCCAATCAGCCCCAGCATTTT	CSVALNRDPNQPQHF
.	TRBV29-1	TRBJ2-5	.	TGCAGCGTTGAGCGACAGGAGCTTCTTGGGGAGACCCAGTACTTC	CSVERQELLGETQYF
TRBD1	TRBV30	TRBJ2-1	.	TGTGCCGGGAACGCTGGGGACAGGGGGCAGGATGAGCAGTTCTTC	CAGNAGDRGQDEQFF
.	TRBV7-2	TRBJ2-3	.	TGTGCCAGCCGTCGGACAAATACGCAGTATTTT	CASRRTNTQYF
.	TRBV7-9	TRBJ2-3	few	TGTGCCAGCAGCTCCCGGGCCCTTCTCACAGATACGCAGTATTTT	CASSSRALLTDTQYF
.	TRBV9	TRBJ2-2	.	TGTGCCAGCAGCGCGCGGTACGGGGAGCTGTTTTTT	CASSARYGELFF
TRBD1	TRBV7-9	TRBJ2-7	.	TGTGCCAGCAGCTGGGGACAGGGGAGACACAGCTCCTACGAGCAGTACTTC	CASSWGQGRHSSYEQYF
.	TRBV2	TRBJ2-3	.	TGTGCCAGCAAACCGGCCATTGAGGCGCAGTATTTT	CASKPAIEAQYF
.	TRBV5-6	TRBJ2-7	.	TGTGCCAGCAGCTTGCCCGACTGGGGCTACGAGCAGTACTTC	CASSLPDWGYEQYF
.	TRBV2	TRBJ1-1	.	TGTGCCAGCAGTGATCAAACAGGGTTAGACAGCACTGAAGCTTTCTTT	CASSDQTGLDSTEAFF
.	TRBV4-1	TRBJ1-4	.	TGCGCCAGCAGCCAAGTCGGAAGGACGGAGGATAAACTGTTTTTT	CASSQVGRTEDKLFF
.	TRBV25-1	TRBJ2-3	few	TGTGCCAGCAGTGACGTCCGGCGAGATACGCAGTATTTT	CASSDVRRDTQYF
TRBD1	TRBV15	TRBJ2-6	few	TGTGCCACCAGACCCGGGACAGGGGTTCTTAGGGCCAACGTCCTGACTTTC	CATRPGTGVLRANVLTF
.	TRBV7-8	TRBJ1-6	.	TGTGCCAGCAGCTTAGGGACAGTCCCTTCACCCCTCCACTTT	CASSLGTVPSPLHF
.	TRBV7-6	TRBJ2-2	.	TGTGCCAGCAGCCCGCAGGGTATCAACACCGGGGAGCTGTTTTTT	CASSPQGINTGELFF